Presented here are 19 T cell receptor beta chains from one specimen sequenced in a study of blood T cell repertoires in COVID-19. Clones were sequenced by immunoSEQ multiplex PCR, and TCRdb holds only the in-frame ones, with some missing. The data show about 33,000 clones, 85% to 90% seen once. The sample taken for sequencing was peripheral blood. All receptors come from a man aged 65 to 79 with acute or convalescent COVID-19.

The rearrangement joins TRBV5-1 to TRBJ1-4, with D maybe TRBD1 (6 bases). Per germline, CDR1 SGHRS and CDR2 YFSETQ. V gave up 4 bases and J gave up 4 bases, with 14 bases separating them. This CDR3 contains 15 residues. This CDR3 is CASSPTTGNNEKLFF. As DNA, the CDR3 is TGCGCCAGCAGCCCCACAACAGGGAATAATGAAAAACTGTTTTTT.

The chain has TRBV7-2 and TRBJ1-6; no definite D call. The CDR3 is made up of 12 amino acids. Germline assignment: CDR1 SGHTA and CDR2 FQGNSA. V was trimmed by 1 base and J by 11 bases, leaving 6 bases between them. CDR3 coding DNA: TGTGCCAGCAGCTTAGTGTCAACACCCCTCCACTTT. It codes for CASSLVSTPLHF.

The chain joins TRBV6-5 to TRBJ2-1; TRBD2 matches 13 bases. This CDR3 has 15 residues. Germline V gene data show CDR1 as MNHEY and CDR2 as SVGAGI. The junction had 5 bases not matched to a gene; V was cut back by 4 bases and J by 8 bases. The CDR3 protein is CASSSGTSGIYEQFF. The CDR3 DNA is TGTGCCAGCAGTTCCGGGACTAGCGGGATCTATGAGCAGTTCTTC.

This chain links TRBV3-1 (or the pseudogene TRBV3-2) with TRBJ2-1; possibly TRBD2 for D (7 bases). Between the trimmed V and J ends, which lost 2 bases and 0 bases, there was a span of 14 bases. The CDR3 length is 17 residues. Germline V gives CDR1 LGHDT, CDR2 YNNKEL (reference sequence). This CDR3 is CASSQRGGRSSYNEQFF. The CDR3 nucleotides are TGTGCCAGCAGCCAAAGGGGGGGGCGTAGCTCCTACAATGAGCAGTTCTTC.

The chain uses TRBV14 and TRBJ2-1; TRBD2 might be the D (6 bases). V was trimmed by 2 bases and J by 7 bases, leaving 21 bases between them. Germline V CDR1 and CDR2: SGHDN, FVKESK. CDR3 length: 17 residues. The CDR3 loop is CASSQFRSRAGPNEQFF. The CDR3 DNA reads TGTGCCAGCAGCCAATTTAGGTCTCGTGCGGGACCTAATGAGCAGTTCTTC.

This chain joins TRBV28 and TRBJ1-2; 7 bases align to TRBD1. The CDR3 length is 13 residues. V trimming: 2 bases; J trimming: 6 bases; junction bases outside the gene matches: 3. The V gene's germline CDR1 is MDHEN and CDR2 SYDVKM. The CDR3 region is CASSLQGEDGYTF. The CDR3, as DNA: TGTGCCAGCAGTTTACAGGGGGAGGATGGCTACACCTTC.

CDR3 sequence: CAISSGQGNQPQHF. For the CDR3, the DNA is TGTGCCATCTCGTCAGGGCAGGGCAATCAGCCCCAGCATTTT. J is TRBJ1-5 and V is TRBV10-3; TRBD1 is a possible D gene (5 bases). Germline V lookup: CDR1 ENHRY, CDR2 SYGVKD. This CDR3 spans 14 amino acids. V was shortened by 8 bases and J by 2 bases, with 13 bases between the two germline ends.

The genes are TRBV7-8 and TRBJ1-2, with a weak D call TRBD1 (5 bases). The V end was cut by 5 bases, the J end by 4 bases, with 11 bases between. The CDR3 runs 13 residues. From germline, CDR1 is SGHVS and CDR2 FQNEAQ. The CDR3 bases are TGTGCCAGCAGCGGAGGGGAGTCCTATGGCTACACCTTC. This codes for CASSGGESYGYTF.

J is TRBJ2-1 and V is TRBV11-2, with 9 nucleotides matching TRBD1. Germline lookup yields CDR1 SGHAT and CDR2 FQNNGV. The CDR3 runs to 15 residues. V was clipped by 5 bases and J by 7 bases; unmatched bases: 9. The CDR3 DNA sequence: TGTGCCAGCAGCCCGACAGGGGGAGTGGGTAATGAGCAGTTCTTC. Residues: CASSPTGGVGNEQFF.

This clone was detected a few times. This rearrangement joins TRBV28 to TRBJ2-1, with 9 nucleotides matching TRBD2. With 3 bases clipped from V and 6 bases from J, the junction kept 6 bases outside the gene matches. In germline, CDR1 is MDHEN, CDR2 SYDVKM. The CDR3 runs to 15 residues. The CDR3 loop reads CASSFLAGAFNEQFF. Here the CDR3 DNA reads TGTGCCAGCAGTTTCTTAGCGGGAGCGTTCAATGAGCAGTTCTTC.

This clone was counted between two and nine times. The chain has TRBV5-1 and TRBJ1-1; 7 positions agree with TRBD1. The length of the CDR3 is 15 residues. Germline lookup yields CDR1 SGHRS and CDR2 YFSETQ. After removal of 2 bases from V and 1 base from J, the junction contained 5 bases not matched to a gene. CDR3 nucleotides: TGCGCCAGCAGCTTTCAAGGGGGCCAGAACACTGAAGCTTTCTTT. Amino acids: CASSFQGGQNTEAFF.

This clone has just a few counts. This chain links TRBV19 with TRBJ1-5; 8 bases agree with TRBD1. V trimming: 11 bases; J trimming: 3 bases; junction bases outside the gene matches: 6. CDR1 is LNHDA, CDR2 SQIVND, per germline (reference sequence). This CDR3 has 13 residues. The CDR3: CAGSGQDNQPQHF. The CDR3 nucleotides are TGTGCCGGCTCGGGACAGGACAATCAGCCCCAGCATTTT.

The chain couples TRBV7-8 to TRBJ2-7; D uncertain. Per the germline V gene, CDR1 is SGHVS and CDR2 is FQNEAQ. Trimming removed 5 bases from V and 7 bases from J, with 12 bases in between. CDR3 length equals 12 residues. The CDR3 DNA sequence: TGTGCCAGCAGCCTCGCCAGTCCTGAGCAGTACTTC. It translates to CASSLASPEQYF.

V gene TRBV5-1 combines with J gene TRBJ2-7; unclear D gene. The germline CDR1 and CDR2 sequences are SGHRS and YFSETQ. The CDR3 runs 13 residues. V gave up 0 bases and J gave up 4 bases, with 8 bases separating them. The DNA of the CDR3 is TGCGCCAGCAGCTTGGTCCTACCATACGAGCAGTACTTC. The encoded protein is CASSLVLPYEQYF.

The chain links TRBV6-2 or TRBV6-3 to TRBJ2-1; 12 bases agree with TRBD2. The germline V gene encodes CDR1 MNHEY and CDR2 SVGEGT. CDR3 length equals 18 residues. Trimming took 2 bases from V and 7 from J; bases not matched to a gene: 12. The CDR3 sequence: CASSYQGLAGTRKNEQFF. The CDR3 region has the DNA TGTGCCAGCAGTTACCAAGGACTAGCGGGAACGCGGAAAAATGAGCAGTTCTTC.

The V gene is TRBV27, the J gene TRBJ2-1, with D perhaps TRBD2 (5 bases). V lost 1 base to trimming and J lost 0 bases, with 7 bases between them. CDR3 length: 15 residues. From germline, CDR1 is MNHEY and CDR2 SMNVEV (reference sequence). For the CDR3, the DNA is TGTGCCAGCAGTTTATTGGGGAGCTCCTACAATGAGCAGTTCTTC. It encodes CASSLLGSSYNEQFF.

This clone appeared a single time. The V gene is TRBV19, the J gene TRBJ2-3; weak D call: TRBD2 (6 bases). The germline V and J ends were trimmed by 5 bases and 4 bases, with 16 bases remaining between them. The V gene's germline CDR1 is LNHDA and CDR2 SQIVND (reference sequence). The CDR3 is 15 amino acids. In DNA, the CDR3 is TGTGCCAGTAGTCTCAGACTGGGGAGGCCAGATACGCAGTATTTT. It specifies CASSLRLGRPDTQYF. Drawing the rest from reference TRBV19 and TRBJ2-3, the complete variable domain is DGGITQSPKYLFRKEGQNVTLSCEQNLNHDAMYWYRQDPGQGLRLIYYSQIVNDFQKGDIAEGYSVSREKKESFPLTVTSAQKNPTAFYLCASSLRLGRPDTQYFGPGTRLTVL.

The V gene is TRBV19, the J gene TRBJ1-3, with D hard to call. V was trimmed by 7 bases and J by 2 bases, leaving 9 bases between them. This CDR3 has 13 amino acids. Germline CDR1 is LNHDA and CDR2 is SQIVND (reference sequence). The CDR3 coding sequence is TGTGCCAGTACGGGGTTCACTGGAAACACCATATATTTT. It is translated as CASTGFTGNTIYF.

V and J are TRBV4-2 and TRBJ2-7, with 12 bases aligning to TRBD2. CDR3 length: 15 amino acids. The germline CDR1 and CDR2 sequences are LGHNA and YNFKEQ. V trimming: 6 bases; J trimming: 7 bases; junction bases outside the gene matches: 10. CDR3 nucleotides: TGTGCCAGCAGACTCGGGACTAGCGGGTTCCAGGAGCAGTACTTC. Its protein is CASRLGTSGFQEQYF.